Presented here are 19 T cell receptor beta chains from one specimen sequenced in a study of glioma-infiltrating T cells. Using RNA template, CDR3s of TCR alpha and beta were amplified with iRepertoire arm-PCR. TCRdb independently ran MiXCR on the multiplex PCR reads; one entry per CDR3 protein. The sample lists over 80,000 distinct CDR3 sequences, roughly 37% occurring once. Sequences were obtained from glioma tissue, nonneoplastic brain tissue, or PBMCs (not recorded which). The receptor source for this set is a human donor with low-grade glioma or glioblastoma, undergoing nonglioma brain surgery, or in good health (not recorded which).

The V call is TRBV6-1, the J call TRBJ2-3; TRBD2 aligns across 7 bases. CDR3 size: 15 residues. Germline V gene data show CDR1 as MNHNS and CDR2 as SASEGT. The V segment lost 6 bases and the J segment 5 bases; nucleotides outside the gene matches: 11. In DNA, the CDR3 is TGTGCCAGCAGACGACTAGCCGCTATCATAGATACGCAGTATTTT. It yields the protein CASRRLAAIIDTQYF.

This clonotype has a handful of counts. This may come from a read error, since a much larger clone is one base off. The rearrangement joins TRBV28 to TRBJ2-4; unclear D gene. V gave up 4 bases and J gave up 5 bases, with 3 bases separating them. The CDR3 has 11 amino acids. CDR1 is MDHEN, CDR2 SYDVKM, per germline. CDR3 bases: TGTGCCAGCAGTTCCGAAAACATTCAGTACTTC. Protein: CASSSENIQYF.

On this clonotype: Being one base from a much bigger clone, this may be a read error. V and J are TRBV6-1 and TRBJ2-2; TRBD1 is a possible D gene (5 bases). The CDR3 extends over 12 amino acids. Germline-derived CDR1 and CDR2 are MNHNS and SASEGT. This CDR3 is CPSRDPLGELFF. The CDR3 coding sequence is TGCCCCAGCAGGGATCCCTTAGGGGAGCTGTTTTTT.

The V gene is TRBV5-1, the J gene TRBJ2-7; 11 bases are a match to TRBD1. J gave up 4 bases and V 3 bases, and 3 bases lay outside the gene matches. The CDR3 is made up of 14 amino acids. Germline V CDR1 and CDR2: SGHRS, YFSETQ. The CDR3 coding sequence is TGCGCCAGCAGCTACGGACAGGGGGCTTACGAGCAGTACTTC. Translation gives CASSYGQGAYEQYF.

This clonotype was picked up many times. The germline gene is not matched at one end of the junction; a read error may be the cause. This rearrangement joins TRBV11-2 to TRBJ1-2; the D gene is possibly TRBD1 (6 bases). The germline gives CDR1 SGHAT, CDR2 FQNNGV. CDR3 size: 12 residues. The CDR3 region has the DNA TGTGCCAGCAGCCCAGGGGACTATGACTACACCTTC. This encodes CASSPGDYDYTF. Supplemented by reference TRBV11-2 and TRBJ1-2, the full variable domain reads EAGVAQSPRYKIIEKRQSVAFWCNPISGHATLYWYQQILGQGPKLLIQFQNNGVVDDSQLPKDRFSAERLKGVDSTLKIQPAKLEDSAVYLCASSPGDYDYTFGSGTRLTVV.

To note about this clonotype: The conserved closing phenylalanine or tryptophan is absent in this CDR3, likely reflecting a read error. The rearrangement uses TRBV20-1 and TRBJ1-6; 7 bases align to TRBD1. CDR3 length: 16 amino acids. Germline CDR1 DFQATT, CDR2 SNEGSKA (reference sequence). The CDR3 region has the DNA TGCAGTGCCAGAGATCTCGGACGACAGGGCAATTCACCCCTCCACTCT. Amino acid sequence: CSARDLGRQGNSPLHS.

This clonotype was recorded many times. V is TRBV6-6 and J is TRBJ1-1; D not resolved. In germline, CDR1 is MNHNY, CDR2 SVGAGI (reference sequence). Trimming removed 0 bases at V and 1 base at J, with 12 bases between. This CDR3 spans 16 amino acids. The CDR3 loop is CASSYSVRARNTEAFF. The CDR3 DNA follows: TGTGCCAGCAGTTACTCGGTGCGGGCGCGGAACACTGAAGCTTTCTTT.

On this clonotype: A clone one base away is much larger, so this may be a read error. The chain employs TRBV29-1 and TRBJ2-1; 7 bases match TRBD1. V dropped 6 bases and J dropped 10; count of bases not matched to a gene: 6. Germline CDR1 and CDR2: SQVTM and ANQGSEA. The CDR3 covers 11 residues. The chain's CDR3 is CSVTTGNEQFF. The CDR3, as DNA: TGCAGCGTCACGACAGGGAACGAGCAGTTCTTC.

This clonotype has a single count. Being one base from a much bigger clone, this may be a read error. Lacking the conserved final phenylalanine or tryptophan, this CDR3 likely reflects a read error. This chain connects TRBV19 to TRBJ2-5; 9 nucleotides match TRBD1. V gave up 7 bases and J gave up 5 bases; unmatched junction bases: 8. The CDR3 sequence is 14 residues long. Germline V gene data show CDR1 as LNHDA and CDR2 as SQIVND (reference sequence). CDR3 nucleotide sequence: TGTGCCAGTACTCAACAGGGGGCTTATGAGACCCAGTACCTC. It translates to CASTQQGAYETQYL.

This clonotype appeared many times. The chain is built from TRBV6-6 and TRBJ2-1; D may be TRBD2 (5 bases). The V gene lost 0 bases and the J gene lost 0 bases, with 15 bases spanning the gap. The CDR3 is made up of 18 amino acids. Germline-derived CDR1 and CDR2 are MNHNY and SVGAGI (reference sequence). Here the CDR3 reads CASSYSSGRLSSYNEQFF. In DNA form, the CDR3 reads TGTGCCAGCAGTTACTCAAGCGGCCGACTGAGCTCCTACAATGAGCAGTTCTTC.

With regard to this clonotype: The junction shows a germline mismatch at one end, possibly a read error. The rearrangement uses TRBV6-2 or TRBV6-3 and TRBJ1-1; TRBD1 is a possible D gene (5 bases). The CDR3 has 14 amino acids. Germline CDR1 and CDR2: MNHEY and SVGEGT. CDR3: CASSYSSGRTETSF. The CDR3 DNA reads TGTGCCAGCAGTTACTCATCAGGGCGAACTGAAACTTCCTTT.

The chain recombines TRBV27 with TRBJ2-7, with D perhaps matching TRBD2 (5 bases). The J call may be wrong; the DNA end is better matched by TRBJ2-4. This CDR3 contains 13 residues. Germline V CDR1 and CDR2: MNHEY, SMNVEV (reference sequence). The CDR3 loop is CASSLSPGNIQYF. DNA of the CDR3: TGTGCCAGCAGTTTATCCCCGGGGAACATTCAGTACTTC.

This clonotype was detected ten times or more. The V gene is TRBV4-1, the J gene TRBJ1-1; unclear D gene. Germline CDR1 is MGHRA and CDR2 is YSYEKL. Trimming took 3 bases from V and 2 from J, leaving 4 bases between them. The CDR3 has 12 amino acids. The CDR3 loop reads CASSHQNTEAFF. CDR3 bases: TGCGCCAGCAGCCACCAAAACACTGAAGCTTTCTTT.

This clonotype was observed many times. The chain is built from TRBV20-1 and TRBJ2-3; TRBD1 is a possible D gene (6 bases). This CDR3 has 14 amino acids. Germline CDR1 reads DFQATT; CDR2 reads SNEGSKA (reference sequence). The ends were cut back, 4 bases at V and 4 bases at J, with 15 bases in the middle. The CDR3 protein is CSANLGARADTQYF. CDR3 bases: TGCAGTGCTAACCTGGGGGCCCGAGCAGATACGCAGTATTTT.

For this clonotype: One base away lies a much larger clone, so this may be a sequencing read error. The V gene is TRBV19, the J gene TRBJ1-3, with 8 nucleotides matching TRBD1. CDR1 and CDR2 from the germline V gene are LNHDA and SQIVND (reference sequence). The CDR3 is 16 residues long. The CDR3 DNA follows: TGTGCCAGTAGATATAAGGGGACAGGCGCTGGAAACACCACATATTTT. Translated: CASRYKGTGAGNTTYF.

There are many counts of this clonotype. The J gene is TRBJ1-5, the V gene TRBV3-1; no reliable D call. CDR1 and CDR2 from the germline V gene are LGHDT and YNNKEL (reference sequence). The V end lost 2 bases, the J end lost 1 base, and 6 bases lay between the germline ends. This CDR3 comprises 14 residues. CDR3 nucleotides: TGTGCCAGCAGCCAATCGGACAGCAATCAGCCCCAGCATTTT. Amino acid sequence: CASSQSDSNQPQHF.

This clonotype was detected ten times or more. This chain links TRBV7-9 with TRBJ1-1, with D unclear. The germline V and J ends were trimmed by 5 bases and 3 bases, with 10 bases remaining between them. This CDR3 spans 13 amino acids. Per germline, CDR1 SEHNR and CDR2 FQNEAQ (reference sequence). CDR3 bases: TGTGCCAGCAGCCTCCTTTACGACACTGAAGCTTTCTTT. Translating gives CASSLLYDTEAFF. Combining the CDR3 with reference TRBV7-9 and TRBJ1-1 gives the whole variable domain DTGVSQNPRHKITKRGQNVTFRCDPISEHNRLYWYRQTLGQGPEFLTYFQNEAQLEKSRLLSDRFSAERPKGSFSTLEIQRTEQGDSAMYLCASSLLYDTEAFFGQGTRLTVV.

This clonotype came up a few times. V and J are TRBV9 and TRBJ2-3; a possible D gene is TRBD2 (6 bases). V lost 0 bases to trimming and J lost 1 base, with 9 bases between them. This CDR3 has 15 amino acids. Germline assignment: CDR1 SGDLS and CDR2 YYNGEE. CDR3 DNA: TGTGCCAGCAGCGTAGGGAGGGTTGGCACAGATACGCAGTATTTT. Translated: CASSVGRVGTDTQYF.

In this sample, this clonotype turned up many times. This chain uses TRBV5-4 with TRBJ1-2; no clear D gene. Germline CDR1 SGHNT, CDR2 YYREEE (reference sequence). Trimming took 6 bases from V and 1 from J, leaving 10 bases between them. CDR3 length: 13 amino acids. Written as DNA, the CDR3 is TGTGCCAGCAACCTTCAGAATAACTATGGCTACACCTTC. Protein: CASNLQNNYGYTF.